Listed here are 4 T cell receptor beta chains from one sample, sequenced in a study of T cell responses to AZD1222 COVID-19 vaccine. Generated by immunoSEQ multiplex PCR, the TCRdb table keeps only in-frame clones and is missing some. The table lists more than 100,000 clones, 75% to 90% of them singletons, with approximately 2.6% in the top ten. The source was peripheral blood, collected 28 days after the second AZD1222 dose. The receptors stem from an adult who received the AZD1222 COVID-19 vaccine.

This chain uses TRBV2 with TRBJ2-2; possibly TRBD1 or TRBD2 for D (7 bases each). The germline V gene has CDR1 SNHLY and CDR2 FYNNEI. The CDR3 contains 16 residues. Between the trimmed V and J ends, which lost 6 bases and 5 bases, there was a span of 19 bases. The CDR3 loop is CASSAATGRGTGELFF. The CDR3 DNA sequence: TGTGCCAGCAGCGCAGCGACAGGGCGGGGGACCGGGGAGCTGTTTTTT.

Details on this clone: Its ends do not fully match the called genes, so a read error is possible. This chain connects TRBV6-5 to TRBJ1-1; no clear D gene. The CDR3 runs 11 residues. Per germline, CDR1 MNHEY and CDR2 SVGAGI. CDR3 coding DNA: TGTGCCAGCAGGCGAGAGCATATCTTTCTCTTT. This encodes CASRREHIFLF.

V usage is TRBV6-4 and J usage is TRBJ2-1; 7 nucleotides line up with TRBD1. Per the germline V gene, CDR1 is MRHNA and CDR2 is SNTAGT. J lost 2 bases, V lost 6 bases, and 7 bases had no gene match. CDR3 length equals 15 residues. The CDR3 sequence: CASSEQGFAYNEQFF. The CDR3 DNA reads TGTGCCAGCAGCGAACAGGGGTTCGCCTACAATGAGCAGTTCTTC.

The chain uses TRBV30 and TRBJ2-7; 8 bases fit TRBD1. With V trimmed by 3 bases and J by 6 bases, 4 bases remained unmatched. The germline CDR1 and CDR2 sequences are GTSNPN and SVGIG (reference sequence). The CDR3 consists of 12 residues. The CDR3: CAWSPQGGEQYF. As DNA, the CDR3 is TGTGCCTGGAGCCCACAGGGGGGCGAGCAGTACTTC.